This T cell receptor (beta chain) derives from a study of T cell changes during pregnancy in multiple sclerosis. Sequencing was performed with immunoSEQ multiplex PCR; in TCRdb, only in-frame clones are kept and a portion is missing. Of about 110,000 clones in the sample, roughly nine tenths were seen once. Germline V lookup: CDR1 SGHDT, CDR2 YYEEEE. Trimming shortened V by 5 bases and J by 6 bases, and 15 bases separated the two germline ends. The length of the CDR3 is 15 residues. This TCR derives from a female donor with multiple sclerosis, enrolled in a pregnancy study. This sequence joins TRBV5-6 and TRBJ1-6; D gene unclear. The sample in question was peripheral blood, obtained in the third trimester of pregnancy. CDR3: CASSLSVGSNSPLHF. The CDR3 nucleotides are TGTGCCAGCAGTTTGAGCGTAGGCTCTAATTCACCCCTCCACTTT.